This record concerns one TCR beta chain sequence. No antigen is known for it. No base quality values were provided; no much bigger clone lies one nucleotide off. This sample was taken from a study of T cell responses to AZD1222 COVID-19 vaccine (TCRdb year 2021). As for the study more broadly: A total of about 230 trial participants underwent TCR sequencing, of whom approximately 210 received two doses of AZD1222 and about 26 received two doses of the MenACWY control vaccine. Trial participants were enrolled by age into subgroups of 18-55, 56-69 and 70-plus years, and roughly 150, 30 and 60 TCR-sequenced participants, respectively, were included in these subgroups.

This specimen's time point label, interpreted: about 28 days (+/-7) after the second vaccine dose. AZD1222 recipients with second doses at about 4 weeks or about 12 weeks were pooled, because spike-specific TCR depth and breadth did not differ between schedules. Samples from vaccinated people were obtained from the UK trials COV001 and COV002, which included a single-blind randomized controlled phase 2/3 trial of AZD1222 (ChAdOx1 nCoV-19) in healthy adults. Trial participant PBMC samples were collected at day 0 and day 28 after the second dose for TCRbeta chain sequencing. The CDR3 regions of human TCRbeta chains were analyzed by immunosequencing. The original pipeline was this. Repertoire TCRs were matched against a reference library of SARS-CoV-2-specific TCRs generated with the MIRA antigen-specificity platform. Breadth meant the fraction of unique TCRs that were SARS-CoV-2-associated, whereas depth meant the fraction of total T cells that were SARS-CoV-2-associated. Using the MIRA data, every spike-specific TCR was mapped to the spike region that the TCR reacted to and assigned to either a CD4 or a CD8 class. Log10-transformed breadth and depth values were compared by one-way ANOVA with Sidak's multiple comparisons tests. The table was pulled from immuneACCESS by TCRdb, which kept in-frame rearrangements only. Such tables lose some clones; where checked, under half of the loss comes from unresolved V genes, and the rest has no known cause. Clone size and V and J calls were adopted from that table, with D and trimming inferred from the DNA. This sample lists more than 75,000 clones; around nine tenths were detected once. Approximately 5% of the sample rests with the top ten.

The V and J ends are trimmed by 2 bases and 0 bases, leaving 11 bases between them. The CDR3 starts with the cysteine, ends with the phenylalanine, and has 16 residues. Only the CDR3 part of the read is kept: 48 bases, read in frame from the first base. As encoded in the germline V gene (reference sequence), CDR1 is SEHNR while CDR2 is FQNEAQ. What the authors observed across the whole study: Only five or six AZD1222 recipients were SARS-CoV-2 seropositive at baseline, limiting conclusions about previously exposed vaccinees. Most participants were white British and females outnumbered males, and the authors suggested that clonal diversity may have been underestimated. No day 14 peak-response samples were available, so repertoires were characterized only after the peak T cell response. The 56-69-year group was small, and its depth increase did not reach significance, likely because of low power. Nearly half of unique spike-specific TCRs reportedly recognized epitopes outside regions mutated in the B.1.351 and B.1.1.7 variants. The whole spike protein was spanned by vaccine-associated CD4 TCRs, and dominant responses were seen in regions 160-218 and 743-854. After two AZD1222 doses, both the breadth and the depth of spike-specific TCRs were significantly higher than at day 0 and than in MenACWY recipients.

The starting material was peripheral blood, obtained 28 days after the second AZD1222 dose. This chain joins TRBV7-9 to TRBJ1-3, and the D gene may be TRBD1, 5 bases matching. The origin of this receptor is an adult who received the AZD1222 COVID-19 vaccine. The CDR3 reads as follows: CASSLSGTSSGNTIYF. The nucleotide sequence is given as TGTGCCAGCAGCTTATCGGGGACGAGCTCTGGAAACACCATATATTTT.